This T cell receptor beta chain is drawn from a study of CD8+ T cells in alopecia areata. There are 12 residues in the CDR3. Germline trimming cut 7 bases from V and 3 bases from J; bases unmatched to any gene: 6. Germline loops: CDR1 SQVTM, CDR2 ANQGSEA. Once RNA had been extracted, it was reverse transcribed into cDNA to act as the sequencing template. TCRdb's copy holds only in-frame clones and misses some; the assay was immunoSEQ multiplex PCR. The table lists 120,000 or so clones, 40% to 55% of them singletons. The study's findings and limits: Normal scalp showed lower clonality than lesional scalp, especially alopecia totalis/universalis. Whereas mice showed it more clearly, TCR sharing across patients was murkier, possibly because of HLA.

Lesional scalp tissue (obtained by punch biopsy) and peripheral blood were collected from alopecia areata patients. Researchers picked out CD4+ and CD8+ T cells from PBMCs by sorting. This clone was detected a few times. The antigen remains unidentified. The chain couples TRBV29-1 to TRBJ2-7; 7 bases agree with TRBD2. Sequencing was carried out using NKG2D-low CD8+ T cells sorted from blood. The clonotype was recovered from a human donor with alopecia areata. The chain's CDR3 is CSGRRGSYEQYF. CDR3 nucleotide sequence: TGCAGCGGGCGGCGGGGGAGCTACGAGCAGTACTTC.